These T cell receptor beta chains were read from a single sample in a study of CD8 T cells in Susac syndrome. TCRdb independently ran MiXCR on the immunoSEQ multiplex PCR reads; one entry per CDR3 protein. The sample lists 95,000 to 150,000 distinct CDR3 sequences; about 95% were seen once. Sequences were obtained from CD8+ T cells from PBMCs. These receptors originate from a human donor with Susac syndrome. The CDR3 runs from the conserved cysteine through the conserved F or W. D genes are given only for firm matches. Size tells how often a clone was seen (once, few, many) or the class of an expanded clone, and some rows leave it out.

D,V,J,length,size,CDR3,DNA
TRBD2,TRBV6-5,TRBJ2-2,15,-,CASSPTSGPAGELFF,TGTGCCAGCAGTCCGACTAGCGGGCCCGCCGGGGAGCTGTTTTTT
-,TRBV6-2/TRBV6-3,TRBJ1-1,12,once,CASGFGNTEAFF,TGTGCCAGCGGATTTGGGAACACTGAAGCTTTCTTT
-,TRBV29-1,TRBJ2-5,12,-,CSVERGIETQYF,TGCAGCGTTGAGAGGGGGATAGAGACCCAGTACTTC
TRBD2,TRBV30,TRBJ2-7,13,-,CALGTSGHYEQYF,TGTGCCTTGGGGACTAGCGGGCACTACGAGCAGTACTTC
-,TRBV4-3,TRBJ1-5,13,-,CASSQTGSQPQHF,TGCGCCAGCAGCCAAACGGGGTCACAGCCCCAGCATTTT
-,TRBV5-1,TRBJ2-1,16,-,CASSVDGFNSYNEQFF,TGCGCCAGCTCGGTAGATGGTTTCAACTCCTACAATGAGCAGTTCTTC
-,TRBV13,TRBJ1-2,13,-,CASSPGVNYGYTF,TGTGCCAGCTCTCCCGGAGTCAACTATGGCTACACCTTC
-,TRBV6-5,TRBJ2-7,15,-,CASSRGRGIGYEQYF,TGTGCCAGCAGCCGAGGACGAGGGATAGGATACGAGCAGTACTTC
TRBD1,TRBV27,TRBJ1-2,11,-,CASAGGDGYTF,TGTGCCAGCGCAGGGGGGGACGGCTACACCTTC
-,TRBV9,TRBJ1-1,15,-,CASSVEAGMNTEAFF,TGTGCCAGCAGCGTAGAGGCAGGGATGAACACTGAAGCTTTCTTT